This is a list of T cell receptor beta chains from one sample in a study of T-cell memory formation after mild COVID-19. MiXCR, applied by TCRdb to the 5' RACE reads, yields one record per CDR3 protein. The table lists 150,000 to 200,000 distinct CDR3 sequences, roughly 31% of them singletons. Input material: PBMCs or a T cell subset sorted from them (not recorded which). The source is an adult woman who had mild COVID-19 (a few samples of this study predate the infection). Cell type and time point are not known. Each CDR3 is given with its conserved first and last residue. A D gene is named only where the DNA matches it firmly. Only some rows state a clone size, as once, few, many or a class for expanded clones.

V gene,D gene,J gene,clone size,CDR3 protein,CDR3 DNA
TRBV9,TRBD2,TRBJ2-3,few,CASAGVANTDTQYF,TGTGCCAGCGCGGGAGTCGCCAACACAGATACGCAGTATTTT
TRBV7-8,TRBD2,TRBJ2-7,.,CASSLGAGGLDEQYF,TGTGCCAGCAGTTTGGGGGCGGGGGGGCTCGACGAGCAGTACTTC
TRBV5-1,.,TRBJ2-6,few,CASGPTSGANVLTF,TGCGCCAGCGGGCCGACCTCTGGGGCCAACGTCCTGACTTTC
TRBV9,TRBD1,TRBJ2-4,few,CASSVVGDSLAKNIQYF,TGTGCCAGCAGCGTAGTGGGGGACAGCCTAGCCAAAAACATTCAGTACTTC
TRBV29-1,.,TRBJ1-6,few,CSFSDGVNSPLHF,TGCAGCTTTTCCGACGGTGTTAATTCACCCCTCCACTTT
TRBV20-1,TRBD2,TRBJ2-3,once,CSARDGRGSTDTQYF,TGCAGTGCTAGAGATGGGCGGGGGAGCACAGATACGCAGTATTTT
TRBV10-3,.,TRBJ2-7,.,CAISDPQHTSTYEQYF,TGTGCCATCAGTGACCCGCAACATACCTCTACCTACGAGCAGTACTTC
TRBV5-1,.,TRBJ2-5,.,CASSFLGHPQETQYF,TGCGCCAGCAGCTTTTTGGGCCACCCTCAAGAGACCCAGTACTTC
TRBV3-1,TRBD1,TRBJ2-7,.,CASSPSGQGGRYEQYF,TGTGCCAGCAGCCCCTCCGGACAGGGGGGAAGGTACGAGCAGTACTTC
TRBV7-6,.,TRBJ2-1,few,CASRGRGRNEQFF,TGTGCCAGCAGGGGTCGCGGGCGCAATGAGCAGTTCTTC
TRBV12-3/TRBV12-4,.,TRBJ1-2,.,CASLAGSYGYTF,TGTGCCAGCCTGGCAGGGAGCTATGGCTACACCTTC
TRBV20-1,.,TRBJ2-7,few,CSASGAYDYEQYF,TGCAGTGCTTCTGGGGCGTATGACTACGAGCAGTACTTC
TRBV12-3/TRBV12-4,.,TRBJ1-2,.,CASRGGVSDYGYTF,TGTGCCAGCAGGGGAGGGGTATCGGACTATGGCTACACCTTC
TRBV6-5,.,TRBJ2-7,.,CASCRGDSSYEQYF,TGTGCCAGCTGCCGGGGAGACTCTTCCTACGAGCAGTACTTC
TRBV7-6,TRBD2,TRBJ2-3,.,CASSRGGSRADTQYF,TGTGCCAGCAGCCGGGGGGGCTCCCGGGCAGATACGCAGTATTTT
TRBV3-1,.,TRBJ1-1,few,CASSLRGRNTEAFF,TGTGCCAGCAGCTTGCGGGGACGGAACACTGAAGCTTTCTTT